One sample yielded the 13 T cell receptor delta chains listed below, sequenced in a study of gamma-delta T cells after stem cell transplantation. TCRdb reapplied CATT to the RT-PCR reads. The sample records approximately 2,600 delta-chain clones, nearly 20% being singletons. Sequencing used gamma-delta T cells. These TCRs come from a human donor. It is not recorded whose cells these are; they may come from a transplant donor.

Notes on this clone: TCRdb attributes to this sequence the protein of a much larger clone, which differs from the DNA translation at residue 10; a read error is likely, and the protein displayed is translated from the DNA. The V gene is TRDV2, the J gene TRDJ1; 9 bases match TRDD3. Looked up from germline, CDR1 is GEAIGNYY and CDR2 is EKD. The V and J ends lost 0 bases and 4 bases, in that order; junction bases with no gene match: 14. This CDR3 is built from 18 residues. The CDR3 is CACDTPHWGTPSYDKLIF. CDR3 sequence (DNA): TGTGCCTGTGACACCCCTCACTGGGGGACACCAAGTTACGATAAACTCATCTTT.

This clone is medium-sized (0.01 to 0.1%). The rearrangement uses TRDV1 and TRDJ1, with 7 bases fitting TRDD2. V lost 0 bases to trimming and J lost 5 bases; unmatched junction nucleotides: 12. Per the germline V gene, CDR1 is TSWWSYY and CDR2 is QGS. This CDR3 is built from 17 residues. CDR3 nucleotide sequence: TGTGCTCTTGGGGAACTTCGCCTCCTCTACTTCCTAGATAAACTCATCTTT. Translating gives CALGELRLLYFLDKLIF.

In its sample, this clone ranks as medium-sized. This CDR3 is also generated by other DNA sequences in the sample. This sequence joins TRDV1 and TRDJ2; 12 positions agree with TRDD3. CDR1 TSWWSYY and CDR2 QGS come from the germline V gene. The CDR3 contains 22 residues. With V trimmed by 5 bases and J by 4 bases, 23 bases remained unmatched. Here the CDR3 DNA reads TGTGCTCTTGGGACCCCGAGATTGTACTGGGGGATACTCATTTGGAGGACAGCACAACTCTTCTTT. Translated: CALGTPRLYWGILIWRTAQLFF.

This clone was seen more than once but under ten times. CDR3 DNA: TGTGCTCCTGATGAGGGGATACTCATTTTAGATAAACTCATCTTT. This codes for CAPDEGILILDKLIF. J is TRDJ1 and V is TRDV1, with 8 bases fitting TRDD3. The J segment lost 5 bases and the V segment lost 10 bases, leaving 15 bases of the junction unmatched. Germline CDR1 and CDR2: TSWWSYY and QGS. The CDR3 loop spans 15 amino acids.

The count of this clone is one. The junction departs from germline at one end; a sequencing error may be responsible. The chain carries TRDV1 and TRDJ1; perhaps TRDD2 as D (7 bases). The CDR3 consists of 12 residues. Germline lookup yields CDR1 TSWWSYY and CDR2 QGS. CDR3 protein: CARGGLPRKLIF. The CDR3 coding sequence is TGTGCTCGTGGGGGCCTTCCTCGTAAACTCATCTTT.

This chain joins TRDV1 and TRDJ1, with TRDD3 identical over 8 bases. Germline V lookup: CDR1 TSWWSYY, CDR2 QGS. The CDR3 length is 22 residues. Unmatched junction bases numbered 26, after V lost 2 bases and J lost 3 bases. CDR3 in amino acids: CALGECLPPFVFLGYVPDKLIF. CDR3 nucleotide sequence: TGTGCTCTTGGGGAATGCCTTCCCCCTTTTGTCTTTTTGGGATACGTTCCCGATAAACTCATCTTT.

This clone was recorded a few times. The chain employs TRDV2 and TRDJ1; the match to TRDD3 covers 12 bases. Germline values: CDR1 GEAIGNYY, CDR2 EKD. J gave up 3 bases and V 3 bases, and 22 bases lay outside the gene matches. The CDR3 is 21 amino acids. The CDR3 reads CACDAAFHQYWGILGADKLIF. The DNA for the CDR3 is TGTGCCTGTGACGCGGCCTTCCATCAGTACTGGGGGATACTCGGGGCCGATAAACTCATCTTT.

The CDR3 is CALGDIIPLLGAGGGFYTDKLIF. The CDR3, as DNA: TGTGCTCTTGGGGACATTATTCCTTTACTGGGGGCCGGAGGCGGATTCTACACCGATAAACTCATCTTT. The V and J genes are TRDV1 and TRDJ1; 8 bases fit TRDD3. V shed 3 bases, J shed 0 bases, and the junction held 27 bases outside the gene matches. CDR3 size: 23 residues. From germline, CDR1 is TSWWSYY and CDR2 QGS.

This clone has only a few counts. This sequence joins TRDV1 and TRDJ1, with 7 nucleotides matching TRDD2. The CDR3 covers 25 residues. V shed 5 bases and J 4 bases; nucleotides not matched to a gene: 40. Germline V lookup: CDR1 TSWWSYY, CDR2 QGS. CDR3 in amino acids: CALGKAWFPTQQLPSRYPLYDKLIF. The CDR3 DNA sequence: TGTGCTCTTGGGAAGGCGTGGTTTCCTACACAGCAGCTACCCTCGAGGTACCCGCTTTACGATAAACTCATCTTT.

This clone was counted a few times. The gene calls are TRDV2 and TRDJ3; 10 nucleotides match TRDD3. V gave up 3 bases and J gave up 3 bases; unmatched junction bases: 10. This CDR3 comprises 19 residues. The V gene's germline CDR1 is GEAIGNYY and CDR2 EKD. The CDR3: CACDYWGMLSFWDTRQMFF. CDR3 nucleotide sequence: TGTGCCTGTGACTACTGGGGGATGCTAAGCTTCTGGGACACCCGACAGATGTTTTTC.

By frequency in the sample, this clone is large. The rearrangement joins TRDV2 to TRDJ1; D is ambiguous. Trimming removed 0 bases at V and 5 bases at J, with 18 bases between. The germline CDR1 and CDR2 sequences are GEAIGNYY and EKD. The CDR3 runs 16 residues. The CDR3 loop reads CACDTVMDKTSDKLIF. The CDR3 DNA sequence: TGTGCCTGTGACACCGTGATGGACAAGACATCTGATAAACTCATCTTT.

This clone was seen only a few times. The chain couples TRDV1 to TRDJ1; the D is unclear. Trimming stripped 9 bases from V and 0 bases from J, with 32 bases between. There are 20 residues in the CDR3. In germline, CDR1 is TSWWSYY, CDR2 QGS. Written as DNA, the CDR3 is TGTGCTCTCGAAGGCAAGGGGCACCGCCCTGTTACTAGGTACACCGATAAACTCATCTTT. Translating gives CALEGKGHRPVTRYTDKLIF.

This sequence joins TRDV2 and TRDJ1; D possibly corresponds to TRDD3 (6 bases). V was pared by 0 bases and J by 8 bases, with 15 bases between. Germline V lookup: CDR1 GEAIGNYY, CDR2 EKD. The CDR3 is made up of 14 amino acids. The DNA of the CDR3 is TGTGCCTGTGACACCGTATCGGGGGAACCAAAACTCATCTTT. Amino acid sequence: CACDTVSGEPKLIF.